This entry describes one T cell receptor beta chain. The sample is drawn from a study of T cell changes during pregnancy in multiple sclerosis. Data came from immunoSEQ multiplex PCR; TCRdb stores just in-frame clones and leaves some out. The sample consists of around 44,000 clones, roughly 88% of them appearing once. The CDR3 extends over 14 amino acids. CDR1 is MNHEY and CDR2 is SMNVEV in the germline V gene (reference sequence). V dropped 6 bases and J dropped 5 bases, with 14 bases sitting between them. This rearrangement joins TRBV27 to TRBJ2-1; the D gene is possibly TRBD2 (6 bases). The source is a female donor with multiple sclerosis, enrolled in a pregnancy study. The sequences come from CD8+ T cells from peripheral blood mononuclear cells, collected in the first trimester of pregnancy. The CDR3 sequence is CASSPTGDHNEQFF. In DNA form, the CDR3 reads TGTGCCAGCAGCCCAACGGGGGACCACAATGAGCAGTTCTTC.